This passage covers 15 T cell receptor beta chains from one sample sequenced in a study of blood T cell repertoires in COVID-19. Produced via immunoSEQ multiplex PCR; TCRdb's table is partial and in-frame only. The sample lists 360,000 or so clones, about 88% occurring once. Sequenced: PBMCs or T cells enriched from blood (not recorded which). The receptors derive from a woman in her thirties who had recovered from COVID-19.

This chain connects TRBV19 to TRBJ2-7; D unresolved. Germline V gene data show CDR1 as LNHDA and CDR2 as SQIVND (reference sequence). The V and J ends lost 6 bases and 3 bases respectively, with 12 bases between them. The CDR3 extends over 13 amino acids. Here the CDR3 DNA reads TGTGCCAGTAGCTCCCAGGTCAACTACGAGCAGTACTTC. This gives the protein CASSSQVNYEQYF.

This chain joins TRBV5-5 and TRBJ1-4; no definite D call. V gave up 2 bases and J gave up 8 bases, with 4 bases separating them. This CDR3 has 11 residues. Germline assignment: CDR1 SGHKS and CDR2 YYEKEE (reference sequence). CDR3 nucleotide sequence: TGTGCCAGCAGCTTCCAGGAAAAACTGTTTTTT. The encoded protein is CASSFQEKLFF.

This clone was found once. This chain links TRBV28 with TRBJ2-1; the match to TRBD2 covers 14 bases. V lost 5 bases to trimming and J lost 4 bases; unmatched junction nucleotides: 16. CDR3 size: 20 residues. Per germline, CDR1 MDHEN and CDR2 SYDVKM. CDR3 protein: CASSRGLAGGTYPQYNEQFF. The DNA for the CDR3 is TGTGCCAGCAGTCGCGGACTAGCGGGAGGAACATATCCCCAATACAATGAGCAGTTCTTC.

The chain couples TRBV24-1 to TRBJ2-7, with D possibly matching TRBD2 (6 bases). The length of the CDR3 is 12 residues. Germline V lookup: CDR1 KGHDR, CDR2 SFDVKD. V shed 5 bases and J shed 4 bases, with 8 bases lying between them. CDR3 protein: CATSAAGYEQYF. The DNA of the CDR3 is TGTGCCACCAGTGCGGCGGGATACGAGCAGTACTTC.

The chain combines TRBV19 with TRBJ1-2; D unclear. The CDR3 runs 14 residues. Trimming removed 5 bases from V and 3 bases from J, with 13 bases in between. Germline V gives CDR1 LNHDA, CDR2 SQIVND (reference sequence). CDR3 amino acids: CASSPGLWDYGYTF. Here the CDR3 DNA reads TGTGCCAGTAGTCCCGGACTATGGGACTATGGCTACACCTTC. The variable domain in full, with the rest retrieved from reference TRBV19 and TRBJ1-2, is DGGITQSPKYLFRKEGQNVTLSCEQNLNHDAMYWYRQDPGQGLRLIYYSQIVNDFQKGDIAEGYSVSREKKESFPLTVTSAQKNPTAFYLCASSPGLWDYGYTFGSGTRLTVV.

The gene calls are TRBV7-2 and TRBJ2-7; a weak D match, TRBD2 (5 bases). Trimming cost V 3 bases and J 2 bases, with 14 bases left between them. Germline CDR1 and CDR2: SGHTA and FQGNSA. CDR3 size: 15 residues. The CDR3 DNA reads TGTGCCAGCAGCTTTAGGGCGGACTCGACCTACGAGCAGTACTTC. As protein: CASSFRADSTYEQYF.

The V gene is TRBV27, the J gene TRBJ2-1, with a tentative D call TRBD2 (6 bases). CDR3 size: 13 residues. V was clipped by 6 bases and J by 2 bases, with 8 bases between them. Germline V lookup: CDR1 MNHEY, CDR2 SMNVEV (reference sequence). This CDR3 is CASSGSAYNEQFF. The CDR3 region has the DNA TGTGCCAGCAGCGGGAGTGCCTACAATGAGCAGTTCTTC.

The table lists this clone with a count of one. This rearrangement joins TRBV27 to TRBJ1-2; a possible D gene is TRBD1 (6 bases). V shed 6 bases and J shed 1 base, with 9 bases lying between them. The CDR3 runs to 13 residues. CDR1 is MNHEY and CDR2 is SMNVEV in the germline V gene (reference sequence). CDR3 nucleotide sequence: TGTGCCAGCAGCTACAGGGTTAACTATGGCTACACCTTC. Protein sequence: CASSYRVNYGYTF.

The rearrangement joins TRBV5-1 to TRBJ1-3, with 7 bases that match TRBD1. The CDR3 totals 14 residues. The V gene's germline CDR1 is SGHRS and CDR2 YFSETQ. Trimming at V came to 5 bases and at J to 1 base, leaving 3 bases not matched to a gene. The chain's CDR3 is CASRQDRSGNTIYF. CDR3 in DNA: TGCGCCAGCAGGCAGGACAGGTCTGGAAACACCATATATTTT.

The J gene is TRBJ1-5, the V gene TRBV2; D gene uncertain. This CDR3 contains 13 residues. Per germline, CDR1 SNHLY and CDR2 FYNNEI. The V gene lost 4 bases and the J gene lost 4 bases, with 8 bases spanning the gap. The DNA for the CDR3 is TGTGCCAGCAGTGGGTCCGGGAATCAGCCCCAGCATTTT. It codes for CASSGSGNQPQHF.

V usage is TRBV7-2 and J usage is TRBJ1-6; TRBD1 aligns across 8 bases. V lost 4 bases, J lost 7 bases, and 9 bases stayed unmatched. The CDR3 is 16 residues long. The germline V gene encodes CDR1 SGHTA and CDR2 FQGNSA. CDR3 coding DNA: TGTGCCAGCAGCTCCCAGCCAGGGGGCTCAAATTCACCCCTCCACTTT. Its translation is CASSSQPGGSNSPLHF.

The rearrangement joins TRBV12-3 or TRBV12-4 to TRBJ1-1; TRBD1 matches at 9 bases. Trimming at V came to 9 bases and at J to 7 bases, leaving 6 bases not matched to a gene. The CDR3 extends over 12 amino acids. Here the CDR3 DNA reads TGTGCCAGTTCGACAGGGGGAGATGAAGCTTTCTTT. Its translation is CASSTGGDEAFF.

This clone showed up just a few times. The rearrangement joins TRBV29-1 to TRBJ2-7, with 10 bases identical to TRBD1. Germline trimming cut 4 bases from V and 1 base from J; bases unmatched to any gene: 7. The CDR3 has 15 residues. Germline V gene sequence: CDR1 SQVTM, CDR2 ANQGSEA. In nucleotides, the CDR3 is TGCAGCGTTGCAGGGGACAGGGGCTTTTCCTACGAGCAGTACTTC. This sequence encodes CSVAGDRGFSYEQYF.

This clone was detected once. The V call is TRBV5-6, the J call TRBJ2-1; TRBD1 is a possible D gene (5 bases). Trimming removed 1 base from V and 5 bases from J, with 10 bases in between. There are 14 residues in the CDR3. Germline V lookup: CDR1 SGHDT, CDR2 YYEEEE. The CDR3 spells CASSLWQGNNEQFF. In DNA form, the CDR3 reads TGTGCCAGCAGCTTGTGGCAGGGAAACAATGAGCAGTTCTTC.

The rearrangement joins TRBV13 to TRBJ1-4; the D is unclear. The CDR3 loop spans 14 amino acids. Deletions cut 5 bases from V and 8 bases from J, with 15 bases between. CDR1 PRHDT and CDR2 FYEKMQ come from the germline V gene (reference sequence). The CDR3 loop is CASSPPGFGEKLFF. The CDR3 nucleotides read TGTGCCAGCAGCCCTCCGGGGTTCGGCGAAAAACTGTTTTTT.